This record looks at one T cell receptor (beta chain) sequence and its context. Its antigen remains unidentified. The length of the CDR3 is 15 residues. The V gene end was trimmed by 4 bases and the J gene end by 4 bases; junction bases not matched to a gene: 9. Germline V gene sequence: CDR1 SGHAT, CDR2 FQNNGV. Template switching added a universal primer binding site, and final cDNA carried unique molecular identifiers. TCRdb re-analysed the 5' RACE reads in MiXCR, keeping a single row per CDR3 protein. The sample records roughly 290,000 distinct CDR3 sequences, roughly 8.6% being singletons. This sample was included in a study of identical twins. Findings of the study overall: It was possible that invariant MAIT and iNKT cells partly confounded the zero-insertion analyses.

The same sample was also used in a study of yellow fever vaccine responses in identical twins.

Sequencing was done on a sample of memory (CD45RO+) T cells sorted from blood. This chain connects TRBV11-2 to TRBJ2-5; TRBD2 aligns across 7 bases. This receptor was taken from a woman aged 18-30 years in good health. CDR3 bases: TGTGCCAGCAGCTCAAGCGGCAGCGGGACAGAGACCCAGTACTTC. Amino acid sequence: CASSSSGSGTETQYF.